One sample yielded the 32 T cell receptor beta chains listed below, sequenced in a study of graft-versus-host responses after intestinal transplantation. Clones were read by immunoSEQ multiplex PCR, and TCRdb kept only the in-frame ones, dropping some. The profile covers about 40,000 clones, with around 90% appearing a single time and roughly 2.5% taken by the ten largest. Source: PBMCs, taken approximately 300 days after intestinal transplant. These receptor sequences come from a human patient who received an intestinal transplant, so some T cells may come from the graft donor.

The CDR3 is CASSQSMADRYLTEAFF. CDR3 bases: TGCGCCAGCAGTCAATCGATGGCGGACAGGTATTTGACTGAAGCTTTCTTT. The chain has TRBV23-1 and TRBJ1-1; TRBD1 matches 7 bases. TRBV23-1 is an ORF, with its function uncertain. The J segment lost 5 bases and the V segment lost 0 bases, leaving 12 bases of the junction unmatched. The CDR3 spans 17 residues.

The chain links TRBV15 to TRBJ2-1, with D tentatively TRBD2 (5 bases). Trimming removed 0 bases from V and 9 bases from J, with 15 bases in between. The CDR3 sequence is 15 residues long. CDR1 and CDR2 from the germline V gene are LNHNV and YYDKDF (reference sequence). In nucleotides, the CDR3 is TGTGCCACCAGCAGAGAGCTAGCTCAGTCGGGTGAGCAGTTCTTC. Translating gives CATSRELAQSGEQFF.

In its sample, this clone was seen once. The CDR3 loop reads CASSLEWQGVADTQYF. The CDR3 DNA is TGTGCCAGCAGCTTGGAATGGCAGGGGGTGGCAGATACGCAGTATTTT. This chain connects TRBV5-6 to TRBJ2-3; 7 bases are shared with TRBD1. The CDR3 contains 16 residues. The J segment lost 4 bases and the V segment lost 0 bases, leaving 8 bases of the junction unmatched. Looked up from germline, CDR1 is SGHDT and CDR2 is YYEEEE.

V gene TRBV29-1 combines with J gene TRBJ2-1, with D unclear. V was shortened by 6 bases and J by 0 bases, with 9 bases between the two germline ends. CDR1 and CDR2 (germline): SQVTM, ANQGSEA. CDR3 length equals 13 residues. DNA for the CDR3: TGCAGCGTCCCGCCTAGCTCCTACAATGAGCAGTTCTTC. Encoded protein: CSVPPSSYNEQFF.

This clone showed up just once. The V call is TRBV7-8, the J call TRBJ2-1; D possibly corresponds to TRBD2 (6 bases). Trimming took off 5 bases at V and 5 bases at J, with 10 bases between the two ends. The CDR3 contains 13 residues. Germline CDR1 is SGHVS and CDR2 is FQNEAQ. The CDR3 region has the DNA TGTGCCAGCAGCCCCGGGACTCACAATGAGCAGTTCTTC. As protein: CASSPGTHNEQFF.

The V and J genes are TRBV6-1 and TRBJ1-2; D uncertain. This CDR3 is built from 15 residues. V lost 0 bases and J lost 0, with 8 bases in between. CDR1 and CDR2 from the germline V gene are MNHNS and SASEGT. CDR3 residues: CASSEAGGANYGYTF. The CDR3 nucleotides are TGTGCCAGCAGTGAAGCGGGCGGAGCTAACTATGGCTACACCTTC.

The J gene is TRBJ1-3, the V gene TRBV5-1; D gene ambiguous. This CDR3 comprises 14 residues. Germline values: CDR1 SGHRS, CDR2 YFSETQ. Between the trimmed V and J ends, which lost 0 bases and 3 bases, there was a span of 7 bases. The CDR3 nucleotides read TGCGCCAGCAGCTTGGCCGCGGGTGGAAACACCATATATTTT. It translates to CASSLAAGGNTIYF.

The V and J genes are TRBV7-9 and TRBJ2-1; 7 positions agree with TRBD2. The CDR3 sequence is 15 residues long. CDR1 SEHNR and CDR2 FQNEAQ come from the germline V gene (reference sequence). J gave up 4 bases and V 3 bases, and 6 bases lay outside the gene matches. CDR3 protein: CASSFSRLAYNEQFF. DNA of the CDR3: TGTGCCAGCAGCTTCTCCCGACTAGCTTACAATGAGCAGTTCTTC. Based on the CDR3 plus reference TRBV7-9 and TRBJ2-1, the full variable domain is DTGVSQNPRHKITKRGQNVTFRCDPISEHNRLYWYRQTLGQGPEFLTYFQNEAQLEKSRLLSDRFSAERPKGSFSTLEIQRTEQGDSAMYLCASSFSRLAYNEQFFGPGTRLTVL.

This clone was recorded a few times. This sequence joins TRBV10-3 and TRBJ2-7, with D perhaps given as TRBD1 or TRBD2 (5 bases each). The CDR3 has 13 amino acids. CDR1 is ENHRY and CDR2 is SYGVKD in the germline V gene. V was shortened by 6 bases and J by 2 bases, with 11 bases between the two germline ends. The CDR3 reads CAIRTGTPYEQYF. CDR3 coding DNA: TGTGCCATCAGGACTGGGACCCCCTACGAGCAGTACTTC.

The V and J genes are TRBV7-6 and TRBJ2-7; 9 nucleotides agree with TRBD1. Germline values: CDR1 SGHVS, CDR2 FNYEAQ. The V segment lost 1 base and the J segment 6 bases; nucleotides outside the gene matches: 7. The CDR3 runs to 15 residues. CDR3 coding DNA: TGTGCCAGCAGCTTAGAAGGCGTACAGGGGGCCGAGCAGTACTTC. The encoded protein is CASSLEGVQGAEQYF.

This rearrangement joins TRBV6-6 to TRBJ1-1; no definite D call. Germline assignment: CDR1 MNHNY and CDR2 SVGAGI (reference sequence). The length of the CDR3 is 13 residues. V was trimmed by 8 bases and J by 1 base, leaving 11 bases between them. CDR3 region: CASAILTNTEAFF. For the CDR3, the DNA is TGTGCCAGCGCTATTTTAACGAACACTGAAGCTTTCTTT.

This chain uses TRBV5-1 with TRBJ2-5; D perhaps matches TRBD1 (5 bases). In germline, CDR1 is SGHRS, CDR2 YFSETQ. The CDR3 totals 14 residues. Deletions cut 0 bases from V and 0 bases from J, with 6 bases between. The CDR3 DNA reads TGCGCCAGCAGCTTGGGACAGTACCAAGAGACCCAGTACTTC. This gives the protein CASSLGQYQETQYF.

V gene TRBV5-6 combines with J gene TRBJ2-1; 7 nucleotides align to TRBD2. CDR3 length: 15 residues. V lost 1 base and J lost 6; bases outside the gene matches: 7. Germline CDR1 SGHDT, CDR2 YYEEEE. CDR3 coding DNA: TGTGCCAGCAGCTTGTCGGGACTAACTTTCAATGAGCAGTTCTTC. Translated, it gives CASSLSGLTFNEQFF.

V is TRBV30 and J is TRBJ1-2; 7 positions match TRBD1. Trimming at V came to 4 bases and at J to 0 bases, leaving 5 bases not matched to a gene. The CDR3 runs 14 residues. Per germline, CDR1 GTSNPN and CDR2 SVGIG (reference sequence). The CDR3 DNA is TGTGCCTGGAACGGACAGGTTACTAACTATGGCTACACCTTC. Its translation is CAWNGQVTNYGYTF.

This clone has more than one count but fewer than ten. The chain couples TRBV7-9 to TRBJ1-1; the D is unclear. CDR3 length: 13 residues. V lost 6 bases and J 7 bases, leaving 15 bases between the germline ends. Germline V gives CDR1 SEHNR, CDR2 FQNEAQ (reference sequence). This CDR3 is CASSFRAGNEAFF. The CDR3 coding sequence is TGTGCCAGCAGTTTTAGGGCAGGAAATGAAGCTTTCTTT.

V and J are TRBV18 and TRBJ2-5; 11 bases line up with TRBD2. V lost 1 base to trimming and J lost 5 bases; unmatched junction nucleotides: 9. Germline V gene sequence: CDR1 KGHSH, CDR2 LQKENI. This CDR3 has 17 residues. CDR3 coding DNA: TGTGCCAGCTCACCACTCCAACTAGCGGGAGTAGGGGAGACCCAGTACTTC. Protein sequence: CASSPLQLAGVGETQYF.

V usage is TRBV5-6 and J usage is TRBJ1-3; the D is unclear. The CDR3 has 15 amino acids. Germline lookup yields CDR1 SGHDT and CDR2 YYEEEE. Trimming stripped 0 bases from V and 4 bases from J, with 11 bases between. The CDR3 region is CASSLDSYQGNTIYF. In nucleotides, the CDR3 is TGTGCCAGCAGCTTGGACAGTTATCAAGGAAACACCATATATTTT.

This clone was seen a single time. The CDR3 sequence is CASRPYRDRGRAFF. In nucleotides, the CDR3 is TGTGCCAGCAGGCCCTACCGGGACAGGGGGCGAGCTTTCTTT. The rearrangement uses TRBV7-3 and TRBJ1-1; 12 bases are shared with TRBD1. CDR1 and CDR2 (germline): SGHTA, FQGTGA. The CDR3 consists of 14 residues. The ends lost 6 bases at V and 10 bases at J; junction bases unmatched: 9.

The table lists this clone with a few counts. The chain carries TRBV5-1 and TRBJ1-4, with a possible D match to TRBD1 (6 bases). The CDR3 spans 13 residues. Per germline, CDR1 SGHRS and CDR2 YFSETQ. V dropped 8 bases and J dropped 3 bases, with 11 bases sitting between them. The CDR3 DNA sequence: TGCGCCAGTGCCGGGGGGCCTAATGAAAAACTGTTTTTT. This translates into CASAGGPNEKLFF. Drawing the rest from reference TRBV5-1 and TRBJ1-4, the complete variable domain is KAGVTQTPRYLIKTRGQQVTLSCSPISGHRSVSWYQQTPGQGLQFLFEYFSETQRNKGNFPGRFSGRQFSNSRSEMNVSTLELGDSALYLCASAGGPNEKLFFGSGTQLSVL.

This rearrangement joins TRBV5-6 to TRBJ2-3, with TRBD1 identical over 8 bases. Germline V gives CDR1 SGHDT, CDR2 YYEEEE. There are 15 residues in the CDR3. The trim removed 0 bases at V and 3 bases at J, leaving 3 bases unmatched. CDR3 sequence (DNA): TGTGCCAGCAGCTTGGCAGGGGGCAGGACAGATACGCAGTATTTT. Residues: CASSLAGGRTDTQYF.

V is TRBV4-2 and J is TRBJ2-1, with D possibly being TRBD2 (5 bases). Germline V gene data show CDR1 as LGHNA and CDR2 as YNFKEQ. This CDR3 is built from 18 residues. The germline V and J ends were trimmed by 3 bases and 6 bases, with 24 bases remaining between them. CDR3 loop: CASSQSPHLGGSGNEQFF. The CDR3 bases are TGTGCCAGCAGCCAGTCCCCACACTTAGGTGGGAGTGGCAATGAGCAGTTCTTC.

The rearrangement joins TRBV9 to TRBJ2-3; D is perhaps TRBD1 or TRBD2 (5 bases each). The CDR3 runs to 16 residues. The V gene's germline CDR1 is SGDLS and CDR2 YYNGEE. V lost 0 bases and J lost 3, with 14 bases in between. In DNA, the CDR3 is TGTGCCAGCAGCGTAGATAAGGGGAGAGGGACAGATACGCAGTATTTT. Protein: CASSVDKGRGTDTQYF.

J is TRBJ2-2 and V is TRBV6-1, with unresolved D. The V end lost 2 bases, the J end lost 4 bases, and 8 bases lay between the germline ends. The V gene's germline CDR1 is MNHNS and CDR2 SASEGT. CDR3 size: 14 residues. The CDR3 region has the DNA TGTGCCAGCAGTGAATCCTTCAGCACCGGGGAGCTGTTTTTT. This translates into CASSESFSTGELFF.

V is TRBV15 and J is TRBJ2-7, with TRBD2 identical over 8 bases. V was clipped by 5 bases and J by 3 bases; unmatched bases: 3. Germline CDR1 is LNHNV and CDR2 is YYDKDF (reference sequence). CDR3 length: 13 amino acids. The chain's CDR3 is CATSLAGGYEQYF. The CDR3, as DNA: TGTGCCACCAGCCTTGCGGGGGGCTACGAGCAGTACTTC.

The V and J genes are TRBV5-1 and TRBJ1-1, with 7 bases lining up with TRBD1. Per germline, CDR1 SGHRS and CDR2 YFSETQ. This CDR3 contains 13 residues. The V gene end was trimmed by 0 bases and the J gene end by 10 bases; junction bases not matched to a gene: 6. The CDR3 here is CASSLANRGGAFF. DNA of the CDR3: TGCGCCAGCAGCTTGGCTAACAGGGGAGGAGCTTTCTTT.

This rearrangement joins TRBV2 to TRBJ2-5; a possible D gene is TRBD1 (6 bases). Germline-derived CDR1 and CDR2 are SNHLY and FYNNEI. V was clipped by 1 base and J by 0 bases, with 6 bases between them. CDR3 length: 14 residues. The CDR3 region has the DNA TGTGCCAGCAGTGAAGGACAGGACCAAGAGACCCAGTACTTC. It translates to CASSEGQDQETQYF.

The CDR3 DNA reads as TGTGCCACCAGCGACTCCCTACTCTACGAGCAGTACTTC. Translating gives CATSDSLLYEQYF. V is TRBV15 and J is TRBJ2-7; D is undetermined. Trimming took 5 bases from V and 3 from J, leaving 11 bases between them. Germline V gene lookup returns CDR1 LNHNV and CDR2 YYDKDF (reference sequence). This CDR3 contains 13 residues.

The genes are TRBV6-1 and TRBJ2-1; D is perhaps TRBD2 (5 bases). Germline values: CDR1 MNHNS, CDR2 SASEGT. This CDR3 contains 15 residues. Trimming took off 6 bases at V and 4 bases at J, with 16 bases between the two ends. CDR3 residues: CASRLRDGLYNEQFF. The CDR3 DNA sequence: TGTGCCAGCAGGCTTAGAGATGGACTGTACAATGAGCAGTTCTTC.

The V gene is TRBV6-6, the J gene TRBJ2-7, with TRBD2 matching 8 bases. V lost 2 bases to trimming and J lost 7 bases; unmatched junction nucleotides: 10. Germline V lookup: CDR1 MNHNY, CDR2 SVGAGI (reference sequence). This CDR3 has 15 residues. The CDR3 spells CASSYQSSGGAEQYF. The CDR3 DNA sequence: TGTGCCAGCAGTTACCAGTCCAGCGGGGGCGCGGAGCAGTACTTC.

This clone was detected only a few times. This chain joins TRBV5-1 and TRBJ2-7, with TRBD1 as a possible D gene (8 bases). The CDR3 length is 14 residues. The V gene lost 5 bases and the J gene lost 0 bases, with 12 bases spanning the gap. Germline V gene sequence: CDR1 SGHRS, CDR2 YFSETQ. CDR3 sequence reads: CASSYRGGSYEQYF. CDR3 bases: TGCGCCAGCAGTTACAGGGGGGGCTCCTACGAGCAGTACTTC. Variable domain in full (rest from reference TRBV5-1 and TRBJ2-7): KAGVTQTPRYLIKTRGQQVTLSCSPISGHRSVSWYQQTPGQGLQFLFEYFSETQRNKGNFPGRFSGRQFSNSRSEMNVSTLELGDSALYLCASSYRGGSYEQYFGPGTRLTVT.

The chain recombines TRBV2 with TRBJ1-1; D is perhaps TRBD1 (6 bases). Germline assignment: CDR1 SNHLY and CDR2 FYNNEI. CDR3 length: 16 residues. V was pared by 4 bases and J by 5 bases, with 20 bases between. Written as DNA, the CDR3 is TGTGCCAGCAGTGTAGGATGGAACAGGGATTCGACTGAAGCTTTCTTT. Its translation is CASSVGWNRDSTEAFF.

The rearrangement links TRBV6-5 to TRBJ2-7, with 10 positions matching TRBD2. Germline trimming cut 0 bases from V and 3 bases from J; bases unmatched to any gene: 2. This CDR3 is 15 amino acids long. CDR1 is MNHEY and CDR2 is SVGAGI in the germline V gene. CDR3 sequence (DNA): TGTGCCAGCAGTTACTCGGGACTAGCGAACTACGAGCAGTACTTC. Translated: CASSYSGLANYEQYF.